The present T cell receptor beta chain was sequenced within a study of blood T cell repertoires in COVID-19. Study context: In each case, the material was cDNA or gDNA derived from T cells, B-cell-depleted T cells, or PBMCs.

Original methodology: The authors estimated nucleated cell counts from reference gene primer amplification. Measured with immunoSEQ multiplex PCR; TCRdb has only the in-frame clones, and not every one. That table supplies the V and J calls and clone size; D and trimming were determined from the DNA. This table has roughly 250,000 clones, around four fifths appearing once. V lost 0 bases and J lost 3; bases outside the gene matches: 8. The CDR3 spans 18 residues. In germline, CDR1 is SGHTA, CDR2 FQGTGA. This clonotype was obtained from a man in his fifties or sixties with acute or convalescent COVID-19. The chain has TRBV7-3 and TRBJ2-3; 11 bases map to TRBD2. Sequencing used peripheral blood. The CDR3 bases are TGTGCCAGCAGCTTAACGTCTGGGCTAGCGGGGGGTACAGATACGCAGTATTTT. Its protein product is CASSLTSGLAGGTDTQYF.